The 20 T cell receptor beta chains listed next were all sequenced from one sample in a study of T cells in Graves' hyperthyroidism and ophthalmopathy. Researchers amplified the TCR beta CDR3 regions from RNA transcripts. The TCR CDR3 was amplified in a first-round RT-PCR using the HTBI primer set. TCRdb called the multiplex PCR reads again in MiXCR, with one record for every CDR3 protein. The sample has around 450,000 distinct CDR3 sequences, around 14% seen once. The sequencing sample was made of blood. The receptors come from a woman under 30 with Graves' hyperthyroidism.

The chain uses TRBV4-2 and TRBJ1-1, with D perhaps matching TRBD1 (5 bases). This CDR3 has 15 residues. The V gene lost 0 bases and the J gene lost 4 bases, with 12 bases spanning the gap. The germline V gene has CDR1 LGHNA and CDR2 YNFKEQ. This chain's CDR3 is CASSQEKGRGTEAFF. In DNA form, the CDR3 reads TGTGCCAGCAGCCAAGAGAAGGGTAGGGGCACTGAAGCTTTCTTT.

A remark on this clonotype: One junction end does not reproduce the germline sequence, and a read error may be involved. This chain joins TRBV20-1 and TRBJ2-2, with 7 bases lining up with TRBD1. Germline V gene data show CDR1 as DFQATT and CDR2 as SNEGSKA (reference sequence). The CDR3 contains 17 residues. CDR3 bases: TGCGGTGCTAGAAAACTTGGAACAGGGGTGGATACCGGGGAGCTGTTTTTT. Protein product: CGARKLGTGVDTGELFF.

This chain uses TRBV12-3 or TRBV12-4 with TRBJ2-7; 7 bases are a match to TRBD1. The CDR3 extends over 19 amino acids. J gave up 0 bases and V 5 bases, and 19 bases lay outside the gene matches. This CDR3 is CASSKHRKAQGLGSYEQYF. The CDR3 bases are TGTGCCAGCAGTAAACACCGCAAGGCACAGGGGTTGGGCTCCTACGAGCAGTACTTC.

This clonotype has more than one count but fewer than ten. The rearrangement uses TRBV4-2 and TRBJ2-1; D remains unclear. Germline CDR1 LGHNA, CDR2 YNFKEQ. V was shortened by 1 base and J by 0 bases, with 10 bases between the two germline ends. This CDR3 is built from 16 residues. DNA for the CDR3: TGTGCCAGCAGCCAAGGACTTCTGAGCTCCTACAATGAGCAGTTCTTC. Translating it yields CASSQGLLSSYNEQFF.

This clonotype was seen at least ten times. The chain uses TRBV18 and TRBJ2-1; 11 nucleotides agree with TRBD2. CDR1 is KGHSH and CDR2 is LQKENI in the germline V gene. The CDR3 runs to 16 residues. V was pared by 6 bases and J by 9 bases, with 13 bases of the junction left unmatched. This CDR3 reads CASSPQPIAGGTEQFF. The CDR3 coding sequence is TGTGCCAGCTCGCCCCAACCGATAGCGGGAGGGACTGAGCAGTTCTTC. Using reference TRBV18 and TRBJ2-1 for the parts outside the CDR3, the full variable domain is NAGVMQNPRHLVRRRGQEARLRCSPMKGHSHVYWYRQLPEEGLKFMVYLQKENIIDESGMPKERFSAEFPKEGPSILRIQQVVRGDSAAYFCASSPQPIAGGTEQFFGPGTRLTVL.

The V call is TRBV4-1, the J call TRBJ2-1; 8 nucleotides agree with TRBD2. There are 16 residues in the CDR3. V shed 8 bases and J 0 bases; nucleotides not matched to a gene: 9. Germline V gene data show CDR1 as MGHRA and CDR2 as YSYEKL. CDR3 DNA sequence: TGCGCCAGCGGAAGCGGGAGCGAGAGCTCCTACAATGAGCAGTTCTTC. It codes for CASGSGSESSYNEQFF.

This clonotype was observed a handful of times. Written as DNA, the CDR3 is TGTGCCAGCAGCTTAGACGGTTTACTAGCCAAAAACATTCAGTACTTC. Protein: CASSLDGLLAKNIQYF. This chain connects TRBV11-2 to TRBJ2-4; unclear D gene. The length of the CDR3 is 16 residues. Per the germline V gene, CDR1 is SGHAT and CDR2 is FQNNGV. V shed 0 bases and J shed 0 bases, with 9 bases lying between them.

This clonotype was counted a few times. The rearrangement joins TRBV3-1 to TRBJ2-1, with 10 bases matching TRBD2. Unmatched junction bases numbered 8, after V lost 4 bases and J lost 5 bases. This CDR3 region has 16 residues. Germline loops: CDR1 LGHDT, CDR2 YNNKEL (reference sequence). CDR3 sequence (DNA): TGTGCCAGCAGCCCAAGGGCCCTAGCGGGAGACAATGAGCAGTTCTTC. Translated: CASSPRALAGDNEQFF.

This clonotype was recorded at least ten times. One junction end disagrees with the germline gene, perhaps due to a read error. The chain is built from TRBV7-2 and TRBJ2-7; TRBD1 aligns across 8 bases. The CDR3 has 14 residues. The germline V gene has CDR1 SGHTA and CDR2 FQGNSA. CDR3 amino acids: CASSLVGTGYEQCF. The CDR3 DNA reads TGTGCCAGCAGCTTAGTAGGGACAGGCTACGAGCAGTGCTTC.

This clonotype was counted many times. This rearrangement joins TRBV11-2 to TRBJ1-6; D unclear. Germline-derived CDR1 and CDR2 are SGHAT and FQNNGV. The CDR3 consists of 14 residues. Trimming shortened V by 2 bases and J by 5 bases, and 7 bases separated the two germline ends. CDR3 sequence: CASSLYKDNSPLHF. In DNA, the CDR3 is TGTGCCAGCAGCTTATACAAGGATAATTCACCCCTCCACTTT.

The chain joins TRBV4-3 to TRBJ1-6; D ambiguous. Germline-derived CDR1 and CDR2 are LGHNA and YSLEER. Trimming pared 4 bases from V and 8 bases from J, leaving 15 bases between. The CDR3 contains 15 residues. The CDR3 loop reads CASSRSRERDSPLHF. In DNA, the CDR3 is TGCGCCAGCAGCCGATCCCGGGAGCGGGATTCACCCCTCCACTTT.

This clonotype was recorded many times. The genes are TRBV28 and TRBJ2-1; the match to TRBD2 covers 11 bases. Germline CDR1 MDHEN, CDR2 SYDVKM. V lost 3 bases and J lost 6; bases outside the gene matches: 16. The CDR3 has 19 residues. The CDR3 sequence: CASSLEASGRTKPSNEQFF. In nucleotides, the CDR3 is TGTGCCAGCAGTTTGGAGGCTAGCGGGAGGACCAAACCCAGCAATGAGCAGTTCTTC.

The chain has TRBV27 and TRBJ1-6; TRBD1 is a possible D gene (6 bases). V gave up 3 bases and J gave up 4 bases, with 10 bases separating them. Looked up from germline, CDR1 is MNHEY and CDR2 is SMNVEV (reference sequence). This CDR3 contains 15 residues. The CDR3 protein is CASSLGALYNSPLHF. Here the CDR3 DNA reads TGTGCCAGCAGTTTGGGGGCACTTTATAATTCACCCCTCCACTTT.

This clonotype was observed many times. The rearrangement uses TRBV7-2 and TRBJ1-2; D is unclear. The CDR3 spans 14 residues. V was pared by 5 bases and J by 2 bases, with 12 bases between. Germline loops: CDR1 SGHTA, CDR2 FQGNSA. CDR3 sequence (DNA): TGTGCCAGCAGCGTTAGCTCCCCCAACTATGGCTACACCTTC. This gives the protein CASSVSSPNYGYTF.

Ten or more counts support this clonotype. The chain has TRBV29-1 and TRBJ2-7, with D perhaps matching TRBD1 or TRBD2 (6 bases each). The CDR3 consists of 15 residues. Per germline, CDR1 SQVTM and CDR2 ANQGSEA. With 6 bases removed from V and 0 bases from J, the gap between germline ends came to 18 bases. CDR3 loop: CSVRRGDRRSYEQYF. DNA of the CDR3: TGCAGCGTCCGAAGGGGGGACCGCCGCTCCTACGAGCAGTACTTC.

Comments on this clonotype: A much larger clone sits a single nucleotide away, making a read error possible. This sequence joins TRBV20-1 and TRBJ1-5; maybe TRBD1 (5 bases). This CDR3 contains 18 residues. Trimming stripped 4 bases from V and 4 bases from J, with 26 bases between. Germline values: CDR1 DFQATT, CDR2 SNEGSKA (reference sequence). The CDR3 coding sequence is TGCAGTGCTACCCAAAGGCAACCGCTCGGGGCCTTTAATCAGCCCCAGCATTTT. Translating it yields CSATQRQPLGAFNQPQHF.

This rearrangement joins TRBV28 to TRBJ1-1; D may be TRBD1 (5 bases). Trimming shortened V by 4 bases and J by 2 bases, and 11 bases separated the two germline ends. Germline CDR1 reads MDHEN; CDR2 reads SYDVKM. The CDR3 sequence is 14 residues long. The CDR3 sequence is CASSSRQTNTEAFF. As DNA, the CDR3 is TGTGCCAGCAGTTCCCGACAGACTAACACTGAAGCTTTCTTT.

The V gene is TRBV7-9, the J gene TRBJ2-5; possibly TRBD1 for D (6 bases). CDR1 and CDR2 (germline): SEHNR, FQNEAQ (reference sequence). The CDR3 sequence is 14 residues long. Trimming took 11 bases from V and 9 from J, leaving 25 bases between them. The CDR3 nucleotides are TGTGCCGTCTCGACAGGCCCCGTATTAACGGCCCAGTACTTC. Its protein is CAVSTGPVLTAQYF.

This clonotype occurred many times. The gene calls are TRBV7-2 and TRBJ2-5; maybe TRBD1 (6 bases). Trimming took off 3 bases at V and 5 bases at J, with 13 bases between the two ends. CDR3 length: 14 residues. Germline V lookup: CDR1 SGHTA, CDR2 FQGNSA. The chain's CDR3 is CASSLNGGWETQYF. The CDR3 nucleotides read TGTGCCAGCAGCTTGAATGGGGGCTGGGAGACCCAGTACTTC.

At least ten counts were recorded for this clonotype. V and J are TRBV20-1 and TRBJ2-3, with TRBD2 identical over 7 bases. Germline trimming cut 6 bases from V and 0 bases from J; bases unmatched to any gene: 6. Germline-derived CDR1 and CDR2 are DFQATT and SNEGSKA (reference sequence). This CDR3 has 14 amino acids. The CDR3 reads CSAPQRGSTDTQYF. For the CDR3, the DNA is TGCAGTGCACCTCAGCGGGGTAGCACAGATACGCAGTATTTT.